This T cell receptor (beta chain) was captured in a study of PD-1 blockade in classical Hodgkin lymphoma. After autologous stem cell transplantation all patients relapsed, and prior brentuximab vedotin exposure differed between cohorts. Best response was recorded as complete response, partial response or progressive disease. Data came from immunoSEQ multiplex PCR; TCRdb stores just in-frame clones and leaves some out. The repertoire holds some 19,000 clones, with 75% to 85% as singletons. CDR1 SGDLS and CDR2 YYNGEE come from the germline V gene. CDR3 length: 17 amino acids. V lost 4 bases, J lost 0 bases, and 18 bases lay in between. Concerning this clone itself: What it binds is not known.

Study findings and constraints: Diversity similar to that of newly diagnosed patients was seen at baseline in complete responders. By C4D1, CD4+ diversity increased significantly, especially in complete responders. Initiation of nivolumab under 1 year after ASCT led to exclusion of patients.

The sequence came from a human donor with classical Hodgkin lymphoma. This sequence joins TRBV9 and TRBJ2-3; D might be TRBD2 (6 bases). The material sequenced was peripheral blood mononuclear cells (PBMCs), taken before the second cycle of nivolumab. The CDR3 DNA is TGTGCCAGCAGCTTTCGCCTGAGCGGGTATAGCACAGATACGCAGTATTTT. Translation: CASSFRLSGYSTDTQYF.